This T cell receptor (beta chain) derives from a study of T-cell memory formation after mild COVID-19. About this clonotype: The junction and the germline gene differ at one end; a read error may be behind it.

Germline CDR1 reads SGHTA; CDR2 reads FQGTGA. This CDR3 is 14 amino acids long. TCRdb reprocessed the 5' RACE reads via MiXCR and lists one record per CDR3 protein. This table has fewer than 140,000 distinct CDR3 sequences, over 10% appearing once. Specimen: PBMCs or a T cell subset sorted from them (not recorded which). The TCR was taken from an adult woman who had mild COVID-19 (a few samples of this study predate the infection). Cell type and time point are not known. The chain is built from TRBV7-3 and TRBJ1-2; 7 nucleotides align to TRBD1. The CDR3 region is CASSPGEGAVGHTF. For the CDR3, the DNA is TGTGCCAGCAGCCCAGGGGAGGGGGCGGTTGGCCACACCTTC.